Presented here are 20 T cell receptor beta chains from one specimen sequenced in a study of CD8 T cells in ankylosing spondylitis. TCRdb analysed the 5' RACE reads with MiXCR anew, one entry per CDR3 protein. The sample contains 30,000 to 45,000 distinct CDR3 sequences, 15% to 20% of which appear only once. The specimen was blood. The receptors here all came from a male donor with ankylosing spondylitis or in good health (not recorded which).

This clonotype was seen a few times. The V call is TRBV28, the J call TRBJ1-4, with 8 nucleotides matching TRBD1. CDR1 is MDHEN and CDR2 is SYDVKM in the germline V gene. V lost 4 bases and J lost 6; bases outside the gene matches: 10. The CDR3 has 16 residues. The CDR3 is CASSSLWTGRDEKLFF. The CDR3 region has the DNA TGTGCCAGCAGTTCTCTCTGGACAGGGAGAGATGAAAAACTGTTTTTT.

There are many counts of this clonotype. This CDR3 is CASRETNSPLHF. CDR3 nucleotides: TGTGCCAGCCGGGAGACCAATTCACCCCTCCACTTT. The V and J genes are TRBV28 and TRBJ1-6, with no clear D. The germline V gene has CDR1 MDHEN and CDR2 SYDVKM. The V end was cut by 8 bases, the J end by 7 bases, with 9 bases between. CDR3 size: 12 residues.

This chain joins TRBV11-2 and TRBJ1-4; 8 bases align to TRBD1. The CDR3 runs to 14 residues. Trimming at V came to 5 bases and at J to 7 bases, leaving 6 bases not matched to a gene. CDR1 and CDR2 from the germline V gene are SGHAT and FQNNGV. CDR3 DNA sequence: TGTGCCAGCAGCCCGACAGGGGTCGGTGAAAAACTGTTTTTT. This encodes CASSPTGVGEKLFF. Using reference TRBV11-2 and TRBJ1-4 for the parts outside the CDR3, the full variable domain is EAGVAQSPRYKIIEKRQSVAFWCNPISGHATLYWYQQILGQGPKLLIQFQNNGVVDDSQLPKDRFSAERLKGVDSTLKIQPAKLEDSAVYLCASSPTGVGEKLFFGSGTQLSVL.

In this sample, this clonotype turned up a few times. The rearrangement links TRBV5-1 to TRBJ1-4, with D uncertain. The CDR3 is made up of 16 amino acids. From germline, CDR1 is SGHRS and CDR2 YFSETQ. Trimming took off 1 base at V and 1 base at J, with 11 bases between the two ends. The CDR3 sequence is CASSLFRVETNEKLFF. As DNA, the CDR3 is TGCGCCAGCAGCTTGTTCCGGGTTGAAACTAATGAAAAACTGTTTTTT.

In this sample, this clonotype turned up a few times. This sequence joins TRBV29-1 and TRBJ2-2, with D tentatively TRBD2 (6 bases). V lost 5 bases to trimming and J lost 4 bases, with 11 bases between them. This CDR3 is 13 amino acids long. In germline, CDR1 is SQVTM, CDR2 ANQGSEA. The CDR3 is CSVNQGGTGELFF. CDR3 coding DNA: TGCAGCGTTAATCAGGGAGGCACCGGGGAGCTGTTTTTT.

The chain couples TRBV10-3 to TRBJ2-1; unclear D gene. The CDR3 is 13 amino acids. Trimming removed 3 bases from V and 8 bases from J, with 11 bases in between. Germline CDR1 reads ENHRY; CDR2 reads SYGVKD. The CDR3 sequence is CAISDPSRHEQFF. The CDR3 DNA reads TGTGCCATCAGTGACCCGTCTCGGCATGAGCAGTTCTTC.

The chain employs TRBV6-5 and TRBJ1-5; D perhaps matches TRBD1 (5 bases). The CDR3 has 15 residues. Germline-derived CDR1 and CDR2 are MNHEY and SVGAGI. The V end lost 6 bases, the J end lost 1 base, and 13 bases lay between the germline ends. The CDR3 here is CASRALGGSNQPQHF. In nucleotides, the CDR3 is TGTGCCAGCAGGGCCCTCGGGGGAAGCAATCAGCCCCAGCATTTT.

The chain couples TRBV20-1 to TRBJ1-4; D gene unclear. Trimming cost V 3 bases and J 3 bases, with 8 bases left between them. Germline V gene sequence: CDR1 DFQATT, CDR2 SNEGSKA (reference sequence). The CDR3 runs 13 residues. CDR3 nucleotides: TGCAGTGCTAGTCTCCAGTCTAATGAAAAACTGTTTTTT. Translation: CSASLQSNEKLFF.

This clonotype was seen repeatedly, ten times or more. This chain connects TRBV29-1 to TRBJ1-1; TRBD1 agrees at 7 bases. Germline lookup yields CDR1 SQVTM and CDR2 ANQGSEA. There are 13 residues in the CDR3. Trimming cost V 8 bases and J 4 bases; bases outside gene matches: 10. The chain's CDR3 is CSLSQGIGTEAFF. The CDR3 region has the DNA TGCAGCCTCTCACAGGGGATCGGCACTGAAGCTTTCTTT. The full variable domain, with the rest looked up from reference TRBV29-1 and TRBJ1-1, is SAVISQKPSRDICQRGTSLTIQCQVDSQVTMMFWYRQQPGQSLTLIATANQGSEATYESGFVIDKFPISRPNLTFSTLTVSNMSPEDSSIYLCSLSQGIGTEAFFGQGTRLTVV.

The chain is built from TRBV7-9 and TRBJ1-1; D is ambiguous. This CDR3 has 13 amino acids. In germline, CDR1 is SEHNR, CDR2 FQNEAQ (reference sequence). The germline V and J ends were trimmed by 6 bases and 3 bases, with 11 bases remaining between them. The CDR3 loop reads CASRLDSHTEAFF. CDR3 DNA: TGTGCCAGCAGATTGGACTCGCACACTGAAGCTTTCTTT.

This clonotype appeared a few times. This chain uses TRBV7-9 with TRBJ2-2; 9 bases line up with TRBD2. Germline V gives CDR1 SEHNR, CDR2 FQNEAQ (reference sequence). The V gene end was trimmed by 5 bases and the J gene end by 6 bases; junction bases not matched to a gene: 13. The CDR3 length is 17 residues. The CDR3 loop is CASSGTSPAERAGELFF. The CDR3 DNA is TGTGCCAGCAGCGGGACTAGCCCCGCGGAAAGGGCCGGGGAGCTGTTTTTT.

This clonotype has more than one count but fewer than ten. The chain joins TRBV20-1 to TRBJ2-3, with 7 bases that match TRBD1. This CDR3 has 12 residues. Germline V gene data show CDR1 as DFQATT and CDR2 as SNEGSKA (reference sequence). V shed 7 bases and J 3 bases; nucleotides not matched to a gene: 4. CDR3 protein: CSGGQRTDTQYF. CDR3 in DNA: TGCAGTGGGGGACAGAGAACAGATACGCAGTATTTT.

This clonotype was recorded many times. This chain connects TRBV7-9 to TRBJ2-1; 9 bases agree with TRBD2. The trim removed 1 base at V and 13 bases at J, leaving 5 bases unmatched. The germline V gene has CDR1 SEHNR and CDR2 FQNEAQ (reference sequence). The CDR3 runs to 13 residues. CDR3: CASSLVGLAGQFF. Here the CDR3 DNA reads TGTGCCAGCAGCTTAGTTGGGCTAGCGGGACAGTTCTTC. The whole variable domain, remainder taken from reference TRBV7-9 and TRBJ2-1, is DTGVSQNPRHKITKRGQNVTFRCDPISEHNRLYWYRQTLGQGPEFLTYFQNEAQLEKSRLLSDRFSAERPKGSFSTLEIQRTEQGDSAMYLCASSLVGLAGQFFGPGTRLTVL.

This clonotype was seen a handful of times. The gene calls are TRBV5-1 and TRBJ2-5; 7 nucleotides agree with TRBD1. Germline V gene sequence: CDR1 SGHRS, CDR2 YFSETQ. V shed 3 bases and J 1 base; nucleotides not matched to a gene: 0. This CDR3 has 13 amino acids. In DNA form, the CDR3 reads TGCGCCAGCAGCTACAGGGGCCAAGAGACCCAGTACTTC. The encoded protein is CASSYRGQETQYF. Complete variable domain (other parts from reference TRBV5-1 and TRBJ2-5): KAGVTQTPRYLIKTRGQQVTLSCSPISGHRSVSWYQQTPGQGLQFLFEYFSETQRNKGNFPGRFSGRQFSNSRSEMNVSTLELGDSALYLCASSYRGQETQYFGPGTRLLVL.

This chain joins TRBV12-3 or TRBV12-4 and TRBJ2-4; no clear D gene. Trimming shortened V by 6 bases and J by 4 bases, and 10 bases separated the two germline ends. The CDR3 contains 13 residues. In DNA, the CDR3 is TGTGCCAGCAGGACCCTAGAGAAAAACATTCAGTACTTC. It encodes CASRTLEKNIQYF.

In nucleotides, the CDR3 is TGTGCCAGCGGGGGACAGGAATCCTACGAGCAGTACTTC. Its protein is CASGGQESYEQYF. The J gene is TRBJ2-7, the V gene TRBV7-9; 8 bases fit TRBD1. After removal of 8 bases from V and 1 base from J, the junction contained 4 bases not matched to a gene. The germline V gene has CDR1 SEHNR and CDR2 FQNEAQ (reference sequence). The CDR3 loop spans 13 amino acids.

At least ten counts were recorded for this clonotype. The CDR3 is CASRASGTAYNSPLHF. CDR3 DNA sequence: TGTGCCAGCAGGGCTTCCGGGACAGCATATAATTCACCCCTCCACTTT. The chain carries TRBV28 and TRBJ1-6, with 7 bases fitting TRBD1. V shed 6 bases, J shed 4 bases, and the junction held 9 bases outside the gene matches. The CDR3 runs 16 residues. Germline assignment: CDR1 MDHEN and CDR2 SYDVKM. Drawing the rest from reference TRBV28 and TRBJ1-6, the complete variable domain is DVKVTQSSRYLVKRTGEKVFLECVQDMDHENMFWYRQDPGLGLRLIYFSYDVKMKEKGDIPEGYSVSREKKERFSLILESASTNQTSMYLCASRASGTAYNSPLHFGNGTRLTVT.

The genes are TRBV5-1 and TRBJ2-3; no reliable D call. CDR3 length equals 14 residues. Germline V CDR1 and CDR2: SGHRS, YFSETQ. The V and J ends lost 5 bases and 2 bases respectively, with 12 bases between them. CDR3 amino acids: CASREGLPTDTQYF. In DNA, the CDR3 is TGCGCCAGCAGGGAAGGGCTCCCCACAGATACGCAGTATTTT.

The chain has TRBV2 and TRBJ2-5, with TRBD2 identical over 7 bases. Germline lookup yields CDR1 SNHLY and CDR2 FYNNEI. This CDR3 has 13 amino acids. V was pared by 6 bases and J by 2 bases, with 3 bases of the junction left unmatched. CDR3 DNA sequence: TGTGCCAGCAGCCCGGGGGGACAAGAGACCCAGTACTTC. Its translation: CASSPGGQETQYF.

The gene calls are TRBV4-3 and TRBJ1-1, with D hard to call. V was pared by 0 bases and J by 0 bases, with 14 bases between. Germline values: CDR1 LGHNA, CDR2 YSLEER. This CDR3 comprises 17 residues. CDR3 nucleotides: TGCGCCAGCAGCCAAGAGTTATGGCGAACTATGAACACTGAAGCTTTCTTT. This encodes CASSQELWRTMNTEAFF.